The 29 T cell receptor beta chains in this list originate from one sample, sequenced in a study of blood T cell repertoires in COVID-19. Clones were read by immunoSEQ multiplex PCR, and TCRdb kept only the in-frame ones, dropping some. The repertoire holds some 250,000 clones, with 86% as singletons. The sequenced sample was peripheral blood. These receptors were collected from an older man with acute or convalescent COVID-19.

The chain uses TRBV28 and TRBJ1-1, with no clear D. The V end lost 8 bases, the J end lost 0 bases, and 10 bases lay between the germline ends. This CDR3 comprises 13 residues. Germline assignment: CDR1 MDHEN and CDR2 SYDVKM. The CDR3 here is CASYSLMNTEAFF. DNA for the CDR3: TGTGCCAGCTATTCTCTTATGAACACTGAAGCTTTCTTT.

Details on this clone: Mismatch with germline at one junction end may stem from a read error. CDR3 region: CASGHRSSPYGYTF. The CDR3 coding sequence is TGCGCCAGCGGCCACAGGTCTTCGCCTTATGGCTACACCTTC. This chain links TRBV4-3 with TRBJ1-2, with D possibly matching TRBD1 (5 bases). The CDR3 sequence is 14 residues long. The germline V gene encodes CDR1 LGHNA and CDR2 YSLEER.

This clone came up a few times. This sequence joins TRBV25-1 and TRBJ1-2; 8 positions match TRBD1. Germline V CDR1 and CDR2: MGHDK, SYGVNS. CDR3 length: 12 residues. The J segment lost 8 bases and the V segment lost 4 bases, leaving 3 bases of the junction unmatched. The CDR3 nucleotides are TGTGCCAGCAGTGCAGGGGGCGAAGGCTACACCTTC. It specifies CASSAGGEGYTF.

About this clone: At the DNA level, this CDR3 is encoded by other sequences in the same sample as well. The chain is built from TRBV18 and TRBJ1-1; the D gene is possibly TRBD1 (5 bases). The CDR3 is made up of 13 amino acids. Germline loops: CDR1 KGHSH, CDR2 LQKENI. Trimming removed 3 bases from V and 1 base from J, with 6 bases in between. CDR3 sequence reads: CASSPGGNTEAFF. CDR3 DNA: TGTGCCAGCTCACCGGGGGGGAACACTGAAGCTTTCTTT.

In this sample, this clone turned up a few times. This rearrangement joins TRBV6-5 to TRBJ2-7; D is possibly TRBD2 (5 bases). Looked up from germline, CDR1 is MNHEY and CDR2 is SVGAGI. This CDR3 spans 16 amino acids. The V end was cut by 2 bases, the J end by 3 bases, with 17 bases between. For the CDR3, the DNA is TGTGCCAGCAGTTACCTCGCCGGAGGAGCGGTCTACGAGCAGTACTTC. This codes for CASSYLAGGAVYEQYF.

The V gene is TRBV5-5, the J gene TRBJ1-6, with unresolved D. V gave up 0 bases and J gave up 0 bases, with 7 bases separating them. The CDR3 has 16 residues. Germline V lookup: CDR1 SGHKS, CDR2 YYEKEE (reference sequence). CDR3 residues: CASSLVPSSYNSPLHF. The CDR3 nucleotides are TGTGCCAGCAGCTTGGTTCCGAGCTCCTATAATTCACCCCTCCACTTT.

On this clone itself: Within the sample, other DNA sequences also encode this same CDR3. The chain is built from TRBV7-9 and TRBJ2-7; 9 bases line up with TRBD1. With V trimmed by 1 base and J by 5 bases, 3 bases remained unmatched. CDR1 is SEHNR and CDR2 is FQNEAQ in the germline V gene (reference sequence). The CDR3 spans 14 residues. The CDR3 DNA reads as TGTGCCAGCAGCTTAGTGGGGACAGGGAACGAGCAGTACTTC. This gives the protein CASSLVGTGNEQYF. The full variable domain, completed using reference TRBV7-9 and TRBJ2-7, is DTGVSQNPRHKITKRGQNVTFRCDPISEHNRLYWYRQTLGQGPEFLTYFQNEAQLEKSRLLSDRFSAERPKGSFSTLEIQRTEQGDSAMYLCASSLVGTGNEQYFGPGTRLTVT.

The gene calls are TRBV2 and TRBJ2-1, with 8 bases matching TRBD1. V lost 6 bases to trimming and J lost 6 bases; unmatched junction nucleotides: 10. Germline assignment: CDR1 SNHLY and CDR2 FYNNEI. The CDR3 runs 15 residues. The CDR3, as DNA: TGTGCCAGCAGAGCACAGGGGGTAAGGGGCAATGAGCAGTTCTTC. It specifies CASRAQGVRGNEQFF. Based on the CDR3 plus reference TRBV2 and TRBJ2-1, the full variable domain is EPEVTQTPSHQVTQMGQEVILRCVPISNHLYFYWYRQILGQKVEFLVSFYNNEISEKSEIFDDQFSVERPDGSNFTLKIRSTKLEDSAMYFCASRAQGVRGNEQFFGPGTRLTVL.

The rearrangement joins TRBV3-1 (or the pseudogene TRBV3-2) to TRBJ2-7; a possible D gene is TRBD2 (5 bases). Trimming stripped 2 bases from V and 2 bases from J, with 16 bases between. Germline V gene lookup returns CDR1 LGHDT and CDR2 YNNKEL (reference sequence). The CDR3 has 16 amino acids. The DNA of the CDR3 is TGTGCCAGCAGCCAAAGCTGGACTTCCATCACCTACGAGCAGTACTTC. Translating it yields CASSQSWTSITYEQYF.

The chain is built from TRBV28 and TRBJ1-1; 7 positions match TRBD1. Trimming at V came to 7 bases and at J to 4 bases, leaving 9 bases not matched to a gene. CDR1 and CDR2 from the germline V gene are MDHEN and SYDVKM. There are 14 residues in the CDR3. Here the CDR3 DNA reads TGTGCCAGCACCTCGACAGGGAGGTCCACTGAAGCTTTCTTT. It codes for CASTSTGRSTEAFF.

The chain is built from TRBV7-2 and TRBJ2-1; D is ambiguous. CDR1 is SGHTA and CDR2 is FQGNSA in the germline V gene. The CDR3 covers 13 residues. V was pared by 3 bases and J by 8 bases, with 11 bases between. CDR3 region: CASSFVLVDEQFF. In DNA form, the CDR3 reads TGTGCCAGCAGCTTCGTGCTAGTCGATGAGCAGTTCTTC.

V is TRBV18 and J is TRBJ2-1, with a weak D call TRBD1 (6 bases). The length of the CDR3 is 13 residues. The germline V gene has CDR1 KGHSH and CDR2 LQKENI. V lost 2 bases and J 7 bases, leaving 9 bases between the germline ends. The CDR3 coding sequence is TGTGCCAGCTCACCATTACAGGGAAATGAGCAGTTCTTC. This gives the protein CASSPLQGNEQFF.

The chain recombines TRBV13 with TRBJ1-1, with 7 bases lining up with TRBD1. Germline trimming cut 4 bases from V and 2 bases from J; bases unmatched to any gene: 4. This CDR3 region has 14 residues. Germline values: CDR1 PRHDT, CDR2 FYEKMQ (reference sequence). The chain's CDR3 is CASSYGTVNTEAFF. CDR3 sequence (DNA): TGTGCCAGCAGCTACGGGACAGTAAACACTGAAGCTTTCTTT.

The chain recombines TRBV28 with TRBJ2-7; D is uncertain. CDR1 and CDR2 from the germline V gene are MDHEN and SYDVKM. Trimming shortened V by 5 bases and J by 3 bases, and 20 bases separated the two germline ends. The CDR3 has 16 amino acids. The CDR3 nucleotides are TGTGCCAGCAGTCCTCCTCCGGCGCTAGATCTCTACGAGCAGTACTTC. Translated, it gives CASSPPPALDLYEQYF.

This chain joins TRBV27 and TRBJ1-2; 10 positions agree with TRBD1. CDR1 and CDR2 (germline): MNHEY, SMNVEV (reference sequence). The junction had 2 bases not matched to a gene; V was cut back by 3 bases and J by 7 bases. The CDR3 is made up of 13 amino acids. The CDR3 loop is CASSFDRGLGYTF. The CDR3 bases are TGTGCCAGCAGTTTCGACAGGGGGCTTGGCTACACCTTC.

The chain is built from TRBV28 and TRBJ1-2, with a tentative D call TRBD1 (6 bases). The CDR3 contains 15 residues. V lost 3 bases and J 0 bases, leaving 11 bases between the germline ends. From germline, CDR1 is MDHEN and CDR2 SYDVKM. The CDR3 DNA reads TGTGCCAGCAGTTTCCCAGGGGCTGCTAACTATGGCTACACCTTC. Amino acid sequence: CASSFPGAANYGYTF.

V and J are TRBV29-1 and TRBJ2-7; 11 positions agree with TRBD2. V lost 4 bases, J lost 3 bases, and 8 bases stayed unmatched. The CDR3 covers 15 residues. The germline CDR1 and CDR2 sequences are SQVTM and ANQGSEA. The CDR3 region is CSVGTKGLAVYEQYF. In DNA, the CDR3 is TGCAGCGTTGGTACAAAGGGACTAGCGGTCTACGAGCAGTACTTC.

The V and J genes are TRBV28 and TRBJ2-1, with 8 bases lining up with TRBD2. The CDR3 sequence is 14 residues long. V lost 1 base to trimming and J lost 8 bases; unmatched junction nucleotides: 4. Germline values: CDR1 MDHEN, CDR2 SYDVKM. The CDR3 nucleotides read TGTGCCAGCAGTTTATCAGCGGGAGCTCATGAGCAGTTCTTC. This codes for CASSLSAGAHEQFF.

The V gene is TRBV5-1, the J gene TRBJ1-4, with no clear D. The CDR3 contains 17 residues. Per the germline V gene, CDR1 is SGHRS and CDR2 is YFSETQ. Trimming shortened V by 0 bases and J by 0 bases, and 12 bases separated the two germline ends. The CDR3 nucleotides read TGCGCCAGCAGCTTGGGAGCTCATGGGCCAACTAATGAAAAACTGTTTTTT. It specifies CASSLGAHGPTNEKLFF.

J is TRBJ2-4 and V is TRBV19; 8 bases are a match to TRBD2. Germline values: CDR1 LNHDA, CDR2 SQIVND (reference sequence). The trim removed 4 bases at V and 3 bases at J, leaving 17 bases unmatched. The CDR3 loop spans 19 amino acids. CDR3 DNA sequence: TGTGCCAGTAGTAACTCGGCGGGGGGCGCGGATACAAGCAAAAACATTCAGTACTTC. This sequence encodes CASSNSAGGADTSKNIQYF.

V and J are TRBV7-6 and TRBJ1-3, with D maybe TRBD1 (6 bases). Deletions cut 6 bases from V and 0 bases from J, with 12 bases between. Looked up from germline, CDR1 is SGHVS and CDR2 is FNYEAQ. CDR3 length: 15 residues. DNA of the CDR3: TGTGCCAGCAGTCGGACAGCGAGCTCTGGAAACACCATATATTTT. It is translated as CASSRTASSGNTIYF. Full variable domain (missing parts from reference TRBV7-6 and TRBJ1-3): GAGVSQSPRYKVTKRGQDVALRCDPISGHVSLYWYRQALGQGPEFLTYFNYEAQQDKSGLPNDRFSAERPEGSISTLTIQRTEQRDSAMYRCASSRTASSGNTIYFGEGSWLTVV.

The rearrangement uses TRBV28 and TRBJ1-2; D perhaps matches TRBD1 (5 bases). The CDR3 is made up of 15 amino acids. V lost 6 bases and J 2 bases, leaving 16 bases between the germline ends. From germline, CDR1 is MDHEN and CDR2 SYDVKM. DNA for the CDR3: TGTGCCAGCAGGCCAGGAGGGGAGTGGAACTATGGCTACACCTTC. Translated: CASRPGGEWNYGYTF.

V and J are TRBV6-5 and TRBJ1-4; D unresolved. V was clipped by 8 bases and J by 0 bases, with 13 bases between them. Germline CDR1 is MNHEY and CDR2 is SVGAGI. The CDR3 has 15 residues. Here the CDR3 reads CASGPSGATNEKLFF. The CDR3 region has the DNA TGTGCCAGCGGCCCCTCCGGGGCAACTAATGAAAAACTGTTTTTT.

The V call is TRBV27, the J call TRBJ2-1; D unresolved. The V gene's germline CDR1 is MNHEY and CDR2 SMNVEV (reference sequence). The CDR3 runs 16 residues. Trimming removed 2 bases from V and 7 bases from J, with 18 bases in between. In DNA form, the CDR3 reads TGTGCCAGCAGTTTAAGTACCCCTAGGATCCCAAATGAGCAGTTCTTC. This gives the protein CASSLSTPRIPNEQFF.

The chain joins TRBV12-3 or TRBV12-4 to TRBJ1-2; D might be TRBD1 (6 bases). This CDR3 comprises 10 residues. Trimming stripped 11 bases from V and 5 bases from J, with 9 bases between. The CDR3: CAGDRYGYTF. In nucleotides, the CDR3 is TGTGCCGGAGACAGGTATGGCTACACCTTC.

The DNA for the CDR3 is TGTGCCAGCACGAGGACTAGCGGGACCGGGGATGAGCAGTTCTTC. It translates to CASTRTSGTGDEQFF. V is TRBV2 and J is TRBJ2-1; 12 nucleotides line up with TRBD2. From germline, CDR1 is SNHLY and CDR2 FYNNEI. The ends lost 7 bases at V and 8 bases at J; junction bases unmatched: 9. The CDR3 covers 15 residues.

The gene calls are TRBV19 and TRBJ2-1; 7 positions match TRBD1. This CDR3 spans 17 amino acids. The J segment lost 6 bases and the V segment lost 6 bases, leaving 17 bases of the junction unmatched. Looked up from germline, CDR1 is LNHDA and CDR2 is SQIVND (reference sequence). The CDR3 bases are TGTGCCAGTAGGGGGGACCCCGGGACAGCCTCTCGCAATGAGCAGTTCTTC. Its protein is CASRGDPGTASRNEQFF.

CDR3 region: CASSLRPPLSPTGNYSNQPQHF. CDR3 coding DNA: TGTGCCAGCAGCCTCAGGCCACCCCTTTCTCCTACAGGGAATTATAGCAATCAGCCCCAGCATTTT. The rearrangement links TRBV6-2 or TRBV6-3 to TRBJ1-5; TRBD1 is a possible D gene (6 bases). This CDR3 spans 22 amino acids. CDR1 is MNHEY and CDR2 is SVGEGT in the germline V gene. The germline V and J ends were trimmed by 6 bases and 0 bases, with 33 bases remaining between them.

The gene calls are TRBV10-3 and TRBJ1-5; 7 bases are a match to TRBD1. The CDR3 has 15 amino acids. Germline V lookup: CDR1 ENHRY, CDR2 SYGVKD. The junction had 4 bases not matched to a gene; V was cut back by 4 bases and J by 1 base. The CDR3 protein is CAISVGTESNQPQHF. The CDR3 DNA follows: TGTGCCATCAGTGTAGGGACAGAAAGCAATCAGCCCCAGCATTTT.